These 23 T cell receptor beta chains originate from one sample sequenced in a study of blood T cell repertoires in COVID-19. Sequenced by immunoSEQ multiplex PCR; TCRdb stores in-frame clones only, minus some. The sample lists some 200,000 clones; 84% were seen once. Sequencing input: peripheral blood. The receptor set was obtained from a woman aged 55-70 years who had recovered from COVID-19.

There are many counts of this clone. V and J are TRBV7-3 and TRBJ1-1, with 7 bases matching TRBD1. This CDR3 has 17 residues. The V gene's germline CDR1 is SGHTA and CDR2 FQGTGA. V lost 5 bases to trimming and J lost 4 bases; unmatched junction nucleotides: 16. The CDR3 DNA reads TGTGCCAGCAGCCTGGACAGGCTGGATTCTGGTGGCACTGAAGCTTTCTTT. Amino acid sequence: CASSLDRLDSGGTEAFF.

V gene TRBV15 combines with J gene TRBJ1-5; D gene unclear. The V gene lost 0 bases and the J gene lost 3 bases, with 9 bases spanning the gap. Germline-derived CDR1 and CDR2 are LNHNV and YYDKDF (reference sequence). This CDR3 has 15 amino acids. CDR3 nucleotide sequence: TGTGCCACCAGCAGAGAGGCGGTCACCAATCAGCCCCAGCATTTT. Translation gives CATSREAVTNQPQHF. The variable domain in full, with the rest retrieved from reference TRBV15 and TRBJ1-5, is DAMVIQNPRYQVTQFGKPVTLSCSQTLNHNVMYWYQQKSSQAPKLLFHYYDKDFNNEADTPDNFQSRRPNTSFCFLDIRSPGLGDTAMYLCATSREAVTNQPQHFGDGTRLSIL.

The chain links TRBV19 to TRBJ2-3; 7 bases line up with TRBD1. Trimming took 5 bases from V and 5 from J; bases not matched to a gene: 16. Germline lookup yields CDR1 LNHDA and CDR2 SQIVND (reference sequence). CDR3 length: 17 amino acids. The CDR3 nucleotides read TGTGCCAGTAGTCCGACGAGAAGACAGGGTCCGGTAGATACGCAGTATTTT. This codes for CASSPTRRQGPVDTQYF.

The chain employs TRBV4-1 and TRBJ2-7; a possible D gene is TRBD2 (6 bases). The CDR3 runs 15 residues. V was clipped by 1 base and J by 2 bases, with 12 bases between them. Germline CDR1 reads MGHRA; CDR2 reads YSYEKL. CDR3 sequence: CASSQGRLATYEQYF. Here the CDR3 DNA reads TGCGCCAGCAGCCAAGGGAGGCTAGCGACCTACGAGCAGTACTTC.

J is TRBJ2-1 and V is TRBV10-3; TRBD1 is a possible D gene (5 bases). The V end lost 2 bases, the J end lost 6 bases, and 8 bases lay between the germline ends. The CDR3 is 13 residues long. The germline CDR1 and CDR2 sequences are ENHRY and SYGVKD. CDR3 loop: CAISERGPNEQFF. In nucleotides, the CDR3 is TGTGCCATCAGTGAGAGGGGTCCCAATGAGCAGTTCTTC.

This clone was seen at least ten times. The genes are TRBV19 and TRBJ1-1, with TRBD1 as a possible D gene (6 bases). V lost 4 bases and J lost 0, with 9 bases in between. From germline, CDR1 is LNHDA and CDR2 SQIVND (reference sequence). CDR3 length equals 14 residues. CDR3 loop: CASSKGDMNTEAFF. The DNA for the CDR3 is TGTGCCAGTAGTAAAGGGGACATGAACACTGAAGCTTTCTTT.

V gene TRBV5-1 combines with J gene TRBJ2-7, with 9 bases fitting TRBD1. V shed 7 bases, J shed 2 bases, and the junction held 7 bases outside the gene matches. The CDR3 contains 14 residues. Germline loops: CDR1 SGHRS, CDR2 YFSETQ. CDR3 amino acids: CASSAGTGTYEQYF. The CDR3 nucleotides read TGCGCCAGCTCTGCCGGGACAGGGACCTACGAGCAGTACTTC.

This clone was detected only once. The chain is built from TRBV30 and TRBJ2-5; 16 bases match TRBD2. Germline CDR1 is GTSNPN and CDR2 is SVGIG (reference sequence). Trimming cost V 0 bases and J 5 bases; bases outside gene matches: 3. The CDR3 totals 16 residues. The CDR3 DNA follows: TGTGCCTGGAGTGTGGGGACTAGCGGGGGGGCGGAGACCCAGTACTTC. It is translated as CAWSVGTSGGAETQYF.

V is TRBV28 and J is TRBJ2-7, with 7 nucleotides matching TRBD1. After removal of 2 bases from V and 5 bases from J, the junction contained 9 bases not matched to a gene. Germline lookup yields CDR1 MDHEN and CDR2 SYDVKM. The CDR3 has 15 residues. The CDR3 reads CASSLPGQAPDEQYF. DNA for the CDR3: TGTGCCAGCAGTTTACCCGGACAGGCCCCTGACGAGCAGTACTTC.

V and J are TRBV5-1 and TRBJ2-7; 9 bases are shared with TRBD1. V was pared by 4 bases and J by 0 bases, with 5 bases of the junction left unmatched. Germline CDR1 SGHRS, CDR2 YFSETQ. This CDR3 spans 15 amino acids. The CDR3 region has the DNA TGCGCCAGCAGCCCAGGGGACAGGGACTCCTACGAGCAGTACTTC. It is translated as CASSPGDRDSYEQYF. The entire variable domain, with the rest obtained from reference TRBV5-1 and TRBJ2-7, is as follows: KAGVTQTPRYLIKTRGQQVTLSCSPISGHRSVSWYQQTPGQGLQFLFEYFSETQRNKGNFPGRFSGRQFSNSRSEMNVSTLELGDSALYLCASSPGDRDSYEQYFGPGTRLTVT.

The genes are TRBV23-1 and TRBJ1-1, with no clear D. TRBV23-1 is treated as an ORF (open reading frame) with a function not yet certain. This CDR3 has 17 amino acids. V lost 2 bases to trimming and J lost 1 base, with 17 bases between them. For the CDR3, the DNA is TGCGCCAGCAGTCAACCCACCCCCGACAAACGGAACACTGAAGCTTTCTTT. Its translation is CASSQPTPDKRNTEAFF.

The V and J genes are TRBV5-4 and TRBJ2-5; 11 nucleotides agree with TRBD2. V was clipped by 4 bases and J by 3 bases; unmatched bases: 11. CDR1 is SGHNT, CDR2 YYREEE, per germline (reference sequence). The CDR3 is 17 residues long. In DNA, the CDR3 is TGTGCCAGCAGCCCCCCCTTAGCGGGGGGGCGTAAAGAGACCCAGTACTTC. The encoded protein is CASSPPLAGGRKETQYF.

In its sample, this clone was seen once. For the CDR3, the DNA is TGTGCCAGCAGCCAATCGGGACTTCAGCTCACAGATACGCAGTATTTT. Its protein is CASSQSGLQLTDTQYF. This chain links TRBV14 with TRBJ2-3; D possibly corresponds to TRBD2 (6 bases). Trimming cost V 2 bases and J 2 bases, with 14 bases left between them. CDR3 length: 16 residues. Germline V gene lookup returns CDR1 SGHDN and CDR2 FVKESK.

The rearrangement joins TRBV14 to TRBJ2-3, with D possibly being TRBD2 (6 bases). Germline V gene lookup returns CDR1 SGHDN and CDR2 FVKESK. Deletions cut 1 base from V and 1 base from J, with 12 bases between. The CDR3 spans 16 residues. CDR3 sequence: CASSQVLGGGTDTQYF. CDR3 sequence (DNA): TGTGCCAGCAGCCAAGTCCTTGGCGGGGGCACAGATACGCAGTATTTT.

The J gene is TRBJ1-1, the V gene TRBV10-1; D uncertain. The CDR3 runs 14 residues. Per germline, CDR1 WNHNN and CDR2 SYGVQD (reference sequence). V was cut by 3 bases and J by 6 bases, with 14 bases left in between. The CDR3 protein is CASSENSEAPEAFF. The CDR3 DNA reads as TGCGCCAGCAGTGAAAACTCTGAAGCCCCTGAAGCTTTCTTT.

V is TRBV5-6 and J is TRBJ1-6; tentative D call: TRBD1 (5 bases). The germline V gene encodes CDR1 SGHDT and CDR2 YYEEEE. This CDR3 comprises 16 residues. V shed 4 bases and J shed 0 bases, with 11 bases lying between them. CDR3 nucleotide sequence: TGTGCCAGCAGCGCTGACAGCTTCTCCTATAATTCACCCCTCCACTTT. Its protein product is CASSADSFSYNSPLHF.

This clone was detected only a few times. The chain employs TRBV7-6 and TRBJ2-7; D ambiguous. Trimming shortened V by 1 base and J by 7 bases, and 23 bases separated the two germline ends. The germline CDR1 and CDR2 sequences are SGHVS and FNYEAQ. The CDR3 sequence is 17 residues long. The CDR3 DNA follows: TGTGCCAGCAGCTTAGGTCCAAGGATCTCTGCGTACGGGGAGCAGTACTTC. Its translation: CASSLGPRISAYGEQYF.

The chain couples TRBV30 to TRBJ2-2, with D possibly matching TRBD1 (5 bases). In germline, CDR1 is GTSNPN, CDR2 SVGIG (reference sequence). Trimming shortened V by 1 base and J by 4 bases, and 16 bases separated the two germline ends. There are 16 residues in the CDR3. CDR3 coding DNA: TGTGCCTGGAGTGGCATCGCGACAGTCTTCACCGGGGAGCTGTTTTTT. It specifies CAWSGIATVFTGELFF.

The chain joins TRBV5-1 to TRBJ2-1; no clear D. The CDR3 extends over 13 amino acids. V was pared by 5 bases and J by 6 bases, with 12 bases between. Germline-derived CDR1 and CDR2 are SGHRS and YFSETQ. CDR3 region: CASSPILFNEQFF. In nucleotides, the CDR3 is TGCGCCAGCAGTCCGATACTATTCAATGAGCAGTTCTTC.

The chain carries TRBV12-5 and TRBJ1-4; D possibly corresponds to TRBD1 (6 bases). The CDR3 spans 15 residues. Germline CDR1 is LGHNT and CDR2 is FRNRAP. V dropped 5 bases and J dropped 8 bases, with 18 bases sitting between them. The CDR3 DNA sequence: TGTGCTAGTGGTGGTGCCGGGACATTTGGAGAAAAACTGTTTTTT. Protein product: CASGGAGTFGEKLFF.

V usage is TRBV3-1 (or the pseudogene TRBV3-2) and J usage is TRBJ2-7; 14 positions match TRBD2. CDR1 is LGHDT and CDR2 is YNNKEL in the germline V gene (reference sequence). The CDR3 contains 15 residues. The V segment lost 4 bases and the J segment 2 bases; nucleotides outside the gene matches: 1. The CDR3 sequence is CASSRLAGGPYEQYF. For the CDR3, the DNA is TGTGCCAGCAGCCGACTAGCGGGGGGGCCCTACGAGCAGTACTTC.

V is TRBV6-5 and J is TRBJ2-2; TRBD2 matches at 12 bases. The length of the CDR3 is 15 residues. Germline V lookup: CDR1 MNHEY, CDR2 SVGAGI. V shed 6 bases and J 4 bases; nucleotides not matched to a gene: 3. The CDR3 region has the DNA TGTGCCAGCAGCCCACTAGCGGGGGGCACCGGGGAGCTGTTTTTT. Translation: CASSPLAGGTGELFF.

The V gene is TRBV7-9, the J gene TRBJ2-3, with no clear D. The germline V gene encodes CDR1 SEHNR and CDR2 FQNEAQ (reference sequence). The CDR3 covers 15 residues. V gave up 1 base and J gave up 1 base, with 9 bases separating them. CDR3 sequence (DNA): TGTGCCAGCAGCTTAGAATCGTCAGGCACAGATACGCAGTATTTT. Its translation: CASSLESSGTDTQYF. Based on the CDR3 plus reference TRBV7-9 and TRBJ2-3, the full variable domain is DTGVSQNPRHKITKRGQNVTFRCDPISEHNRLYWYRQTLGQGPEFLTYFQNEAQLEKSRLLSDRFSAERPKGSFSTLEIQRTEQGDSAMYLCASSLESSGTDTQYFGPGTRLTVL.